These T cell receptor beta chains were read from a single sample in a study of blood T cell repertoires in COVID-19. TCRdb's table, derived via immunoSEQ multiplex PCR, lists solely in-frame clones and lacks some. The data hold about 120,000 clones, with 85% observed a single time. The sequenced sample consisted of peripheral blood. These receptors were collected from a human donor in a cohort sampled during active COVID-19. Both conserved end residues are part of each CDR3. The order of the fields is V gene, D gene, CDR3 length, J gene, clone size, CDR3 protein, CDR3 DNA. D genes are given only for firm matches. Rows may omit the clone size; those that give it use once, few, many or a size class.

TRBV15	TRBD2	15	TRBJ2-3	-	CATSVGRGGLDTQYF	TGTGCCACCAGCGTCGGGCGGGGGGGTCTGGATACGCAGTATTTT
TRBV30	-	12	TRBJ2-7	-	CAWRRGSSEQYF	TGTGCCTGGAGAAGAGGGTCCTCCGAGCAGTACTTC
TRBV3-1/TRBV3-2	-	11	TRBJ1-1	few	CASSHLGGAFF	TGTGCCAGCAGCCACCTCGGAGGAGCTTTCTTT
TRBV5-1	-	16	TRBJ2-3	-	CASSLQGGPTMDTQYF	TGCGCCAGCAGCCTGCAAGGGGGACCGACTATGGATACGCAGTATTTT
TRBV4-2	TRBD2	16	TRBJ2-3	-	CASSSNAGGFTDTQYF	TGTGCCAGCAGCTCAAATGCGGGGGGGTTCACAGATACGCAGTATTTT
TRBV2	-	18	TRBJ1-2	-	CASSEERSGRTDPYGYTF	TGTGCCAGCAGTGAAGAGCGTTCTGGGAGGACCGACCCCTATGGCTACACCTTC
TRBV3-1/TRBV3-2	TRBD2	19	TRBJ2-5	-	CASSQECETSGGAGETQYF	TGTGCCAGCAGCCAAGAATGCGAAACTAGCGGGGGGGCGGGCGAGACCCAGTACTTC
TRBV10-3	TRBD1	14	TRBJ1-6	-	CAIRDRGSDSPLHF	TGTGCCATCAGGGACAGGGGATCAGATTCACCCCTCCACTTT
TRBV19	TRBD2	17	TRBJ2-2	-	CASKSRVGGMNTGELFF	TGTGCCAGTAAATCCAGAGTCGGGGGGATGAACACCGGGGAGCTGTTTTTT
TRBV6-5	-	14	TRBJ1-6	once	CASTPVANNSPLHF	TGTGCCAGCACTCCCGTAGCTAACAATTCACCCCTCCACTTT
TRBV23-1	-	16	TRBJ2-7	-	CASSQRVGAGDYEQYF	TGCGCCAGCAGTCAAAGGGTAGGGGCAGGGGACTACGAGCAGTACTTC
TRBV5-1	TRBD2	16	TRBJ2-1	once	CASSDLLAGGSNEQFF	TGCGCCAGCAGCGACTTACTAGCGGGGGGGAGCAATGAGCAGTTCTTC
TRBV6-5	TRBD1	12	TRBJ2-1	-	CATTGTGFEQFF	TGTGCCACCACCGGGACAGGGTTTGAGCAGTTCTTC
TRBV6-1	-	15	TRBJ1-1	-	CASSEEAGHGREAFF	TGTGCCAGCAGTGAAGAGGCAGGGCACGGCAGGGAAGCTTTCTTT
TRBV5-1	TRBD1	16	TRBJ2-1	-	CASSSETGTAYNEQFF	TGCGCCAGCAGCTCGGAAACCGGGACAGCTTACAATGAGCAGTTCTTC
TRBV7-8	-	12	TRBJ2-7	-	CASSASSYEQYF	TGTGCCAGCAGCGCGTCCTCCTACGAGCAGTACTTC